The 31 T cell receptor beta chains below all came from one sample that was sequenced in a study of blood T cell repertoires in COVID-19. Libraries were prepared by immunoSEQ multiplex PCR; TCRdb keeps only in-frame clonotypes and omits some of them. The sample has 150,000 to 200,000 clones, nearly 80% seen once. The sample comprised PBMCs or T cells enriched from blood (not recorded which). These TCRs come from a man aged 60-69 years who had been exposed to COVID-19.

This sequence joins TRBV18 and TRBJ2-7; 7 positions agree with TRBD2. From germline, CDR1 is KGHSH and CDR2 LQKENI. This CDR3 contains 15 residues. J gave up 3 bases and V 3 bases, and 8 bases lay outside the gene matches. CDR3 bases: TGTGCCAGCTCACCGATACCGGGACTAAACTACGAGCAGTACTTC. Translation gives CASSPIPGLNYEQYF. The full variable domain, with the rest looked up from reference TRBV18 and TRBJ2-7, is NAGVMQNPRHLVRRRGQEARLRCSPMKGHSHVYWYRQLPEEGLKFMVYLQKENIIDESGMPKERFSAEFPKEGPSILRIQQVVRGDSAAYFCASSPIPGLNYEQYFGPGTRLTVT.

The CDR3 DNA follows: TGTGCCAGCAGCCCCACAGGGGGCCAACGTTACGAGCAGTACTTC. This gives the protein CASSPTGGQRYEQYF. V and J are TRBV28 and TRBJ2-7, with 9 bases fitting TRBD1. V dropped 6 bases and J dropped 4; count of bases not matched to a gene: 10. The CDR3 extends over 15 amino acids. Germline CDR1 reads MDHEN; CDR2 reads SYDVKM.

V gene TRBV19 combines with J gene TRBJ2-2, with 8 bases identical to TRBD2. V gave up 9 bases and J gave up 0 bases; unmatched junction bases: 12. CDR1 is LNHDA and CDR2 is SQIVND in the germline V gene (reference sequence). The CDR3 loop spans 17 amino acids. CDR3 DNA: TGTGCCAGCCACCCCGGACTAGCAAGAGCGAACACCGGGGAGCTGTTTTTT. Amino acids: CASHPGLARANTGELFF.

The sample holds a few counts of this clone. V and J are TRBV19 and TRBJ1-5, with TRBD1 matching 8 bases. The CDR3 is 14 residues long. V lost 7 bases, J lost 6 bases, and 8 bases stayed unmatched. The germline V gene has CDR1 LNHDA and CDR2 SQIVND (reference sequence). The CDR3 loop reads CASNFQGAAQPQHF. In DNA form, the CDR3 reads TGTGCCAGTAATTTTCAGGGGGCGGCTCAGCCCCAGCATTTT. The whole variable domain, filled in from reference TRBV19 and TRBJ1-5, reads DGGITQSPKYLFRKEGQNVTLSCEQNLNHDAMYWYRQDPGQGLRLIYYSQIVNDFQKGDIAEGYSVSREKKESFPLTVTSAQKNPTAFYLCASNFQGAAQPQHFGDGTRLSIL.

The chain carries TRBV5-8 and TRBJ1-1, with 9 bases lining up with TRBD1. The CDR3 extends over 15 amino acids. CDR1 is SGHTS, CDR2 YDEGEE, per germline. Unmatched junction bases numbered 7, after V lost 4 bases and J lost 3 bases. The CDR3 DNA follows: TGTGCCAGCAGCCCTGACAGGGGGGGAGACACTGAAGCTTTCTTT. Amino acids: CASSPDRGGDTEAFF.

Details on this clone: This specimen includes other DNA sequences encoding the same CDR3. This CDR3 is CASSIGLGGTEAFF. The CDR3, as DNA: TGTGCCAGTAGTATAGGGTTAGGGGGCACTGAAGCTTTCTTT. The chain carries TRBV19 and TRBJ1-1, with D maybe TRBD1 (6 bases). V was cut by 1 base and J by 4 bases, with 10 bases left in between. CDR1 LNHDA and CDR2 SQIVND come from the germline V gene (reference sequence). The CDR3 extends over 14 amino acids.

V gene TRBV7-3 combines with J gene TRBJ2-3, with D tentatively TRBD2 (6 bases). The CDR3 sequence is 14 residues long. Germline-derived CDR1 and CDR2 are SGHTA and FQGTGA. V was pared by 3 bases and J by 6 bases, with 13 bases between. DNA of the CDR3: TGTGCCAGCAGCTTGATGGGCGGGATGGATACGCAGTATTTT. It encodes CASSLMGGMDTQYF.

The chain is built from TRBV7-2 and TRBJ2-7, with 7 bases lining up with TRBD1. This CDR3 has 15 amino acids. Germline lookup yields CDR1 SGHTA and CDR2 FQGNSA. Losses at the gene ends were 1 base for V and 4 bases for J; bases not matched to a gene: 7. The CDR3 loop is CASSLGWDSSYEQYF. DNA of the CDR3: TGTGCCAGCAGCTTAGGGTGGGACAGTTCATACGAGCAGTACTTC.

This chain links TRBV12-1 with TRBJ2-1; the table's TRBD2 call for D was not verified on the DNA. TRBV12-1 is recorded as a pseudogene. This CDR3 comprises 13 residues. The CDR3 DNA reads as TGTGCCAGCAGCTTTGTCTCCCCCAATGAGCAGTTCTTC. This codes for CASSFVSPNEQFF.

V is TRBV28 and J is TRBJ2-7; 9 nucleotides match TRBD1. Per germline, CDR1 MDHEN and CDR2 SYDVKM. Trimming removed 6 bases from V and 6 bases from J; junction bases left unmatched: 6. This CDR3 contains 13 residues. CDR3 bases: TGTGCCAGCAGGCTAGGACAGGGGAGCGAGCAGTACTTC. It translates to CASRLGQGSEQYF.

The V gene is TRBV10-3, the J gene TRBJ2-3; 9 positions agree with TRBD1. Germline CDR1 is ENHRY and CDR2 is SYGVKD. The CDR3 runs to 16 residues. After removal of 2 bases from V and 6 bases from J, the junction contained 9 bases not matched to a gene. DNA of the CDR3: TGTGCCATCAGTGAGCTGGGACAGGGAATAGTGGATACGCAGTATTTT. Residues: CAISELGQGIVDTQYF.

This clone appeared once. This rearrangement joins TRBV11-3 to TRBJ2-2; 8 bases agree with TRBD2. The CDR3 spans 16 residues. CDR1 SGHNT and CDR2 YENEEA come from the germline V gene. The V gene end was trimmed by 8 bases and the J gene end by 4 bases; junction bases not matched to a gene: 12. Written as DNA, the CDR3 is TGTGCCAGCCTACTAAGGGGCGGGAGGTTCACCGGGGAGCTGTTTTTT. This translates into CASLLRGGRFTGELFF.

This chain joins TRBV5-1 and TRBJ2-2, with TRBD1 as a possible D gene (6 bases). CDR1 is SGHRS and CDR2 is YFSETQ in the germline V gene. The CDR3 is made up of 14 amino acids. The V end lost 8 bases, the J end lost 2 bases, and 13 bases lay between the germline ends. The CDR3, as DNA: TGCGCCAGTTTTGTGGGACAAAACACCGGGGAGCTGTTTTTT. It is translated as CASFVGQNTGELFF.

J is TRBJ1-1 and V is TRBV18, with TRBD1 identical over 9 bases. Germline V lookup: CDR1 KGHSH, CDR2 LQKENI. Trimming took 4 bases from V and 8 from J; bases not matched to a gene: 5. This CDR3 spans 13 amino acids. For the CDR3, the DNA is TGTGCCAGCTCACTGGACAGGGGCGAAGAAGCTTTCTTT. Encoded protein: CASSLDRGEEAFF.

This chain joins TRBV5-4 and TRBJ2-7, with 8 bases identical to TRBD1. CDR1 and CDR2 from the germline V gene are SGHNT and YYREEE (reference sequence). The CDR3 loop spans 14 amino acids. V lost 0 bases, J lost 6 bases, and 5 bases stayed unmatched. CDR3 sequence reads: CASSLAGGRVEQYF. In nucleotides, the CDR3 is TGTGCCAGCAGCTTGGCAGGGGGCCGAGTCGAGCAGTACTTC.

The rearrangement joins TRBV7-8 to TRBJ2-7, with a tentative D call TRBD2 (6 bases). The CDR3 totals 14 residues. The germline V gene has CDR1 SGHVS and CDR2 FQNEAQ. Deletions cut 2 bases from V and 4 bases from J, with 12 bases between. The CDR3 spells CASSLRTGLYEQYF. The CDR3, as DNA: TGTGCCAGCAGCTTAAGGACGGGACTTTACGAGCAGTACTTC.

V and J are TRBV5-1 and TRBJ2-6; TRBD1 might be the D (5 bases). Deletions cut 0 bases from V and 4 bases from J, with 8 bases between. This CDR3 spans 15 amino acids. Per germline, CDR1 SGHRS and CDR2 YFSETQ. The CDR3 spells CASSLAGFGANVLTF. DNA for the CDR3: TGCGCCAGCAGCTTGGCAGGGTTCGGGGCCAACGTCCTGACTTTC.

This sequence joins TRBV19 and TRBJ2-3; a weak D match, TRBD2 (6 bases). The germline V gene encodes CDR1 LNHDA and CDR2 SQIVND (reference sequence). V was pared by 7 bases and J by 1 base, with 15 bases between. CDR3 length: 15 residues. The CDR3 loop reads CASTIGASGTDTQYF. CDR3 coding DNA: TGTGCCAGTACCATAGGTGCTAGCGGCACAGATACGCAGTATTTT. Looking up the rest from reference TRBV19 and TRBJ2-3 gives the full variable domain: DGGITQSPKYLFRKEGQNVTLSCEQNLNHDAMYWYRQDPGQGLRLIYYSQIVNDFQKGDIAEGYSVSREKKESFPLTVTSAQKNPTAFYLCASTIGASGTDTQYFGPGTRLTVL.

V is TRBV15 and J is TRBJ1-2, with 9 bases fitting TRBD1. CDR1 and CDR2 (germline): LNHNV, YYDKDF (reference sequence). With V trimmed by 0 bases and J by 3 bases, 2 bases remained unmatched. The CDR3 runs to 15 residues. The CDR3 region is CATSRDRQGDYGYTF. CDR3 nucleotide sequence: TGTGCCACCAGCAGAGATAGACAGGGGGACTATGGCTACACCTTC.

The rearrangement links TRBV6-5 to TRBJ1-5; D is possibly TRBD1 (5 bases). The CDR3 has 15 residues. Germline CDR1 is MNHEY and CDR2 is SVGAGI. V was cut by 4 bases and J by 0 bases, with 10 bases left in between. The DNA for the CDR3 is TGTGCCAGCAGTTCTAGACAGTATAGCAATCAGCCCCAGCATTTT. Translated: CASSSRQYSNQPQHF.

This chain uses TRBV9 with TRBJ1-1; TRBD1 agrees at 10 bases. The CDR3 consists of 16 residues. After removal of 0 bases from V and 4 bases from J, the junction contained 6 bases not matched to a gene. Germline values: CDR1 SGDLS, CDR2 YYNGEE. In DNA, the CDR3 is TGTGCCAGCAGCGTAGAGGGGACAGGGGTTTCCACTGAAGCTTTCTTT. It yields the protein CASSVEGTGVSTEAFF.

The V and J genes are TRBV7-2 and TRBJ2-1; 10 bases align to TRBD2. The CDR3 totals 17 residues. With V trimmed by 1 base and J by 12 bases, 15 bases remained unmatched. Germline V CDR1 and CDR2: SGHTA, FQGNSA. The CDR3 is CASSLVFSGLAEFRQFF. The CDR3 DNA reads TGTGCCAGCAGCTTAGTGTTTAGCGGACTAGCGGAGTTTCGGCAGTTCTTC.

This rearrangement joins TRBV18 to TRBJ2-5; 10 bases are a match to TRBD1. Losses at the gene ends were 3 bases for V and 5 bases for J; bases not matched to a gene: 6. The CDR3 consists of 15 residues. Per the germline V gene, CDR1 is KGHSH and CDR2 is LQKENI. The CDR3 here is CASSPRDRGWETQYF. Written as DNA, the CDR3 is TGTGCCAGCTCACCTCGGGACAGGGGTTGGGAGACCCAGTACTTC.

This chain links TRBV7-9 with TRBJ1-4, with 8 bases matching TRBD1. Germline trimming cut 8 bases from V and 7 bases from J; bases unmatched to any gene: 12. The length of the CDR3 is 15 residues. The germline gives CDR1 SEHNR, CDR2 FQNEAQ (reference sequence). As DNA, the CDR3 is TGTGCCAGCCAGACAGGGGCCGCCTCCCGTGAAAAACTGTTTTTT. Its translation is CASQTGAASREKLFF.

The chain has TRBV6-5 and TRBJ1-3, with 7 bases matching TRBD1. Germline CDR1 is MNHEY and CDR2 is SVGAGI. The V and J ends lost 6 bases and 2 bases, in that order; junction bases with no gene match: 7. The CDR3 extends over 15 amino acids. In nucleotides, the CDR3 is TGTGCCAGCAGCTCGACAGGGCACCCTGGAAACACCATATATTTT. Encoded protein: CASSSTGHPGNTIYF.

The V gene is TRBV3-1 (or the pseudogene TRBV3-2), the J gene TRBJ2-1; 10 bases map to TRBD2. Trimming took 1 base from V and 2 from J; bases not matched to a gene: 5. This CDR3 comprises 17 residues. CDR1 LGHDT and CDR2 YNNKEL come from the germline V gene (reference sequence). Written as DNA, the CDR3 is TGTGCCAGCAGCCAAGGGGCGGGACTAGCGACCTACAATGAGCAGTTCTTC. This gives the protein CASSQGAGLATYNEQFF.

As to this clone: This same CDR3 is encoded by further DNA sequences in the sample. J is TRBJ2-7 and V is TRBV11-2; D is undetermined. The V gene lost 5 bases and the J gene lost 4 bases, with 9 bases spanning the gap. Germline lookup yields CDR1 SGHAT and CDR2 FQNNGV. This CDR3 is built from 12 residues. The CDR3 here is CASSPPGYEQYF. CDR3 sequence (DNA): TGTGCCAGCAGCCCGCCCGGGTACGAGCAGTACTTC. Based on the CDR3 plus reference TRBV11-2 and TRBJ2-7, the full variable domain is EAGVAQSPRYKIIEKRQSVAFWCNPISGHATLYWYQQILGQGPKLLIQFQNNGVVDDSQLPKDRFSAERLKGVDSTLKIQPAKLEDSAVYLCASSPPGYEQYFGPGTRLTVT.

The chain recombines TRBV28 with TRBJ1-1, with TRBD1 matching over 9 bases. J was trimmed by 4 bases and V by 8 bases; bases with no gene match: 2. Looked up from germline, CDR1 is MDHEN and CDR2 is SYDVKM. There are 12 residues in the CDR3. CDR3 region: CASSDRGTEAFF. In DNA form, the CDR3 reads TGTGCCAGCTCGGACAGGGGCACTGAAGCTTTCTTT.

This chain uses TRBV19 with TRBJ1-2; TRBD1 matches 10 bases. The CDR3 consists of 15 residues. Germline CDR1 and CDR2: LNHDA and SQIVND (reference sequence). The V segment lost 7 bases and the J segment 4 bases; nucleotides outside the gene matches: 9. Here the CDR3 DNA reads TGTGCCAGTATCCTGACAGGGGGCGAGAGCTATGGCTACACCTTC. As protein: CASILTGGESYGYTF. The full variable domain, rest sourced from reference TRBV19 and TRBJ1-2, is DGGITQSPKYLFRKEGQNVTLSCEQNLNHDAMYWYRQDPGQGLRLIYYSQIVNDFQKGDIAEGYSVSREKKESFPLTVTSAQKNPTAFYLCASILTGGESYGYTFGSGTRLTVV.

The CDR3, as DNA: TGCGCCAGCAGCCAAGATAGGGCGGGAGGACCCGAGCAGTACTTC. It encodes CASSQDRAGGPEQYF. The chain uses TRBV4-1 and TRBJ2-7; 8 bases are a match to TRBD2. Germline V gene data show CDR1 as MGHRA and CDR2 as YSYEKL. The trim removed 0 bases at V and 6 bases at J, leaving 7 bases unmatched. This CDR3 is built from 15 residues.

The V call is TRBV10-1, the J call TRBJ2-3, with TRBD2 matching over 10 bases. The trim removed 10 bases at V and 0 bases at J, leaving 10 bases unmatched. Germline V gene data show CDR1 as WNHNN and CDR2 as SYGVQD (reference sequence). The CDR3 loop spans 16 amino acids. The CDR3 spells CATSPGLAESTDTQYF. In DNA, the CDR3 is TGCGCCACCTCCCCTGGACTAGCGGAAAGCACAGATACGCAGTATTTT.